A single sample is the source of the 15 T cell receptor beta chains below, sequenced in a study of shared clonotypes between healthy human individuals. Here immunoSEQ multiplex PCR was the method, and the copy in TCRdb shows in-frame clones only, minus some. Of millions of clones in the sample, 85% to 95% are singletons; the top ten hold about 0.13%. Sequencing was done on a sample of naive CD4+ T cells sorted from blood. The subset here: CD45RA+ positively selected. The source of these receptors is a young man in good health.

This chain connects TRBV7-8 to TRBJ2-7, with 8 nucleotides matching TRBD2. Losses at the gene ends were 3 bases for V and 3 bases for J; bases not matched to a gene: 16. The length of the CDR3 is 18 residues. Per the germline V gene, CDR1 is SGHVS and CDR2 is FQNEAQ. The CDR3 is CASSFGLGLAGLYYEQYF. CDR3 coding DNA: TGTGCCAGCAGCTTTGGTTTGGGGCTAGCGGGTTTGTACTACGAGCAGTACTTC.

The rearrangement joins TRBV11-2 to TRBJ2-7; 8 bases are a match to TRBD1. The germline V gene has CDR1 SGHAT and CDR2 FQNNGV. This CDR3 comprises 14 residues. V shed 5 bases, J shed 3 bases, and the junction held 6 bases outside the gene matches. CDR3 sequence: CASSPGQGLYEQYF. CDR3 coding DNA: TGTGCCAGCAGCCCCGGACAGGGTCTCTACGAGCAGTACTTC.

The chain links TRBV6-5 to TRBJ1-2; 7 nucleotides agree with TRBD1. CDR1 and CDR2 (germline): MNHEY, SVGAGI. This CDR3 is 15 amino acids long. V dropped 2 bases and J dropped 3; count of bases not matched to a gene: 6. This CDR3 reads CASSYLADRDYGYTF. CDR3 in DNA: TGTGCCAGCAGTTACCTCGCTGACAGGGACTATGGCTACACCTTC.

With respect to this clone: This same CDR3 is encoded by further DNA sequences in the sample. The CDR3 DNA sequence: TGTGCCAGCTCACCGGTTCGGGGAGAAAAACTGTTTTTT. Amino acid sequence: CASSPVRGEKLFF. The V call is TRBV18, the J call TRBJ1-4; D unclear. Trimming took off 3 bases at V and 8 bases at J, with 10 bases between the two ends. The germline CDR1 and CDR2 sequences are KGHSH and LQKENI. This CDR3 is 13 amino acids long.

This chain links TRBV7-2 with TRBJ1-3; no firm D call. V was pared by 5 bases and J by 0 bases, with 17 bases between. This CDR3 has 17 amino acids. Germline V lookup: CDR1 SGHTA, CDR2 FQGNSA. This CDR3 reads CASSTPLGLPSGNTIYF. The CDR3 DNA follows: TGTGCCAGCAGCACGCCACTAGGGTTGCCCTCTGGAAACACCATATATTTT.

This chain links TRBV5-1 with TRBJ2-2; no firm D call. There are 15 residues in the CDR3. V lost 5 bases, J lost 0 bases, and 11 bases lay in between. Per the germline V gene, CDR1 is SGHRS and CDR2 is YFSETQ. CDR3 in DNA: TGCGCCAGCAGGGAAGAGATCGCGAACACCGGGGAGCTGTTTTTT. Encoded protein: CASREEIANTGELFF.

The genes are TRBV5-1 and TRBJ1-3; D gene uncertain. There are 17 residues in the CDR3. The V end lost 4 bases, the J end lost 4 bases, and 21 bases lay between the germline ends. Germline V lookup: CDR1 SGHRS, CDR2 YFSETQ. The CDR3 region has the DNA TGCGCCAGCAGCCCTTCCAAAGACGGAAGAGCAGGAAACACCATATATTTT. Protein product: CASSPSKDGRAGNTIYF.

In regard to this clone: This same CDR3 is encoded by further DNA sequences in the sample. The CDR3 region is CASSLQPQETQYF. Here the CDR3 DNA reads TGCGCCAGCAGCTTGCAACCTCAAGAGACCCAGTACTTC. The chain combines TRBV5-1 with TRBJ2-5, with D unresolved. Looked up from germline, CDR1 is SGHRS and CDR2 is YFSETQ. The CDR3 spans 13 residues. V was trimmed by 1 base and J by 2 bases, leaving 6 bases between them. Using reference TRBV5-1 and TRBJ2-5 for the parts outside the CDR3, the full variable domain is KAGVTQTPRYLIKTRGQQVTLSCSPISGHRSVSWYQQTPGQGLQFLFEYFSETQRNKGNFPGRFSGRQFSNSRSEMNVSTLELGDSALYLCASSLQPQETQYFGPGTRLLVL.

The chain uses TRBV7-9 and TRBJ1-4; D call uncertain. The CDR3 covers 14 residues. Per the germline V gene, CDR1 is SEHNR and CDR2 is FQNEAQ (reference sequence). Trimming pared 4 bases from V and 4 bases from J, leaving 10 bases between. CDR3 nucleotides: TGTGCCAGCAGCTCGAGCCTCCTTAATGAAAAACTGTTTTTT. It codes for CASSSSLLNEKLFF.

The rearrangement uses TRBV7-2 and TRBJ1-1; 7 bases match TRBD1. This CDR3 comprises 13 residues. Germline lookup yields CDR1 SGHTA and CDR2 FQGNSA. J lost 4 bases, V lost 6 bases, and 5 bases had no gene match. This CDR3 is CASSPNRGTEAFF. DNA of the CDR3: TGTGCCAGCAGTCCTAACAGGGGCACTGAAGCTTTCTTT.

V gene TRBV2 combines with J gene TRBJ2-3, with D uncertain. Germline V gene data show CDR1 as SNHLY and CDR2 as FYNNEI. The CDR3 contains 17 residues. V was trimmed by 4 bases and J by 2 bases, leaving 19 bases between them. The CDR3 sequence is CASSGGWRTTNTDTQYF. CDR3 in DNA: TGTGCCAGCAGTGGGGGATGGCGGACGACGAACACAGATACGCAGTATTTT.

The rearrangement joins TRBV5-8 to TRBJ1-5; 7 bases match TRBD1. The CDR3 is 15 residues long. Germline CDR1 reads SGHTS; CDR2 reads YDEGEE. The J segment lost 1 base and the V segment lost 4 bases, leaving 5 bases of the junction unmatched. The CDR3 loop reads CASSTGQASNQPQHF. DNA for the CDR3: TGTGCCAGCAGCACAGGACAGGCAAGCAATCAGCCCCAGCATTTT.

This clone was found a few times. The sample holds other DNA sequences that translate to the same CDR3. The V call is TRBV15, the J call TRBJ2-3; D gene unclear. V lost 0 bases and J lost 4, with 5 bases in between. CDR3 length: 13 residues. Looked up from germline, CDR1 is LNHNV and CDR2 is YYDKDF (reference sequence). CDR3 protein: CATSRDPADTQYF. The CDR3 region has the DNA TGTGCCACCAGCAGAGATCCGGCAGATACGCAGTATTTT.

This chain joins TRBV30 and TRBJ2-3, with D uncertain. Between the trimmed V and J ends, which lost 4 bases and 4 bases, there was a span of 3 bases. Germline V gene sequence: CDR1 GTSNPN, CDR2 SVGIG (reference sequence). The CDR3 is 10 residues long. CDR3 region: CAWTADTQYF. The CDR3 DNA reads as TGTGCCTGGACAGCAGATACGCAGTATTTT.

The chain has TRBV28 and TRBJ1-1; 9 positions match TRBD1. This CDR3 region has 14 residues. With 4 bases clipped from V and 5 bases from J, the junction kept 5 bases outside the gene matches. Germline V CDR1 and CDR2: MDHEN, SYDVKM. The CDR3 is CASSSDRGETEAFF. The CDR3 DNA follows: TGTGCCAGCAGTTCGGACAGGGGAGAAACTGAAGCTTTCTTT.